The rows below give T cell receptor beta chains drawn from one sample of a study of beta chain features in type 1 diabetes. The data were produced by immunoSEQ multiplex PCR, yet TCRdb's version contains in-frame clones alone and is incomplete. The repertoire has roughly 150,000 clones, about a tenth of them found once; the top ten carry 0.4% to 0.55%. Sequences were obtained from central memory CD4+ T cells from blood. Every receptor here comes from a man aged 25 to 40 with type 1 diabetes. The CDR3 runs from the conserved cysteine through the conserved F or W. Fields, in order: CDR3 length, V gene, D gene, clone size, CDR3 protein. A D gene is named only where the DNA matches it firmly. Clone size is given for some rows only: seen once, a few or many times, or a class if the clone is expanded.

>12|TRBV28|-|-
CAANGGTETQYF
>15|TRBV9|TRBD2|few
CASSVGLADYNEQFF
>15|TRBV7-9|TRBD2|-
CASSRPGGGSYEQYF
>17|TRBV18|TRBD1|-
CASSPRTGNSGANVLTF
>13|TRBV5-1|-|-
CASSLQTNYGYTF
>12|TRBV29-1|-|few
CSATGTYNEQFF
>17|TRBV7-2|TRBD2|few
CASSLGLAGGYWETQYF
>17|TRBV18|TRBD2|few
CASSPLLAGGSYNEQFF
>16|TRBV5-6|-|few
CASSFVGKGHLYGYTF
>13|TRBV7-3|TRBD2|few
CASSGSSGETQYF
>13|TRBV29-1|-|-
CSVEGQRSYEQYF
>11|TRBV29-1|-|few
CSVDLNYEQYF
>15|TRBV5-1|-|few
CASSFGAGAGGEQYF
>15|TRBV28|-|many
CASSSQGFGNQPQHF
>11|TRBV2|-|few
CASREDREAFF
>16|TRBV6-5|TRBD2|many
CASSYSTSGSSYEQYF
>15|TRBV7-8|TRBD1|-
CASTTGGANTGELFF
>13|TRBV5-1|TRBD1|few
CASSKDRGHEQYF
>13|TRBV6-4|TRBD2|-
CASSDTSVNEQFF
>11|TRBV28|-|-
CASHGTRGWYF
>14|TRBV30|TRBD1|-
CASDRVSTGNTIYF
>14|TRBV11-1|TRBD1|-
CASSGGQGTDTQYF
>13|TRBV2|-|-
CASGAQSTDTQYF
>13|TRBV9|-|few
CASSVAQNYGYTF
>14|TRBV6-5|TRBD1|few
CASVPGQGNQPQHF
>14|TRBV27|-|once
CASRPERAYNEQFF
>16|TRBV15|TRBD2|few
CATSRRLAGITDTQYF
>14|TRBV14|-|-
CASSAGTNTGELFF
>15|TRBV18|-|few
CASSAGTTNTGELFF
>13|TRBV6-6|-|-
CASSHREGDGYTF
>12|TRBV7-2|-|-
CASSLSFYEQYF
>15|TRBV6-5|TRBD2|-
CASRRTGLAGNEQYF
>13|TRBV18|-|-
CASSPRATDTQYF
>13|TRBV6-6|-|-
CASGSHMDTEAFF
>15|TRBV2|-|-
CASSKEGVTDQPQHF
>14|TRBV6-5|TRBD1|-
CASSRTGDVDTQYF
>12|TRBV28|TRBD1|few
CASSFQDRAQFF
>17|TRBV2|TRBD2|few
CASSATTSGRNTGELFF
>15|TRBV5-1|TRBD1|few
CASSLARDRKDTQYF
>16|TRBV7-8|TRBD1|-
CASSLRTGEYTDTQYF
>15|TRBV7-9|-|-
CASSTNQGSGTEAFF
>12|TRBV7-3|-|few
CASSAPSDTQYF
>17|TRBV4-3|-|few
CASSQQFSQGSNQPQHF
>16|TRBV9|-|-
CASSVTVRGGTDTQYF
>18|TRBV7-3|TRBD2|-
CASSFLAGGPVPYNEQFF
>12|TRBV28|TRBD1|few
CASRSGTDEQYF
>11|TRBV29-1|-|few
CSAERITEAFF
>14|TRBV28|-|few
CASSHWTANQPQHF
>16|TRBV7-3|TRBD2|-
CASSLAVASGIHEQYF
>15|TRBV27|-|-
CASSLDRAGYNEQFF
>15|TRBV7-2|TRBD2|-
CASSQGLAKRDTQYF